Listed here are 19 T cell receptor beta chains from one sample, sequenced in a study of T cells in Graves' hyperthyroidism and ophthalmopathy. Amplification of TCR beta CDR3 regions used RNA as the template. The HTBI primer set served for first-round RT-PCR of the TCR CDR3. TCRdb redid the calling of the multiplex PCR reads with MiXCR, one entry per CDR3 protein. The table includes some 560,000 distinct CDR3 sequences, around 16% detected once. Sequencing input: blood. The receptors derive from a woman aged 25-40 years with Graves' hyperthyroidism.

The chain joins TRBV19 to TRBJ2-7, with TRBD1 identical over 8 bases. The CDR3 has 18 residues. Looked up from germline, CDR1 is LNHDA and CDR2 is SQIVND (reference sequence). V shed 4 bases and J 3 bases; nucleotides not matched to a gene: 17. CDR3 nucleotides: TGTGCCAGTAGTAGCCGGGGTAGGGGGACAGGATCCCTCTACGAGCAGTACTTC. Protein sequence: CASSSRGRGTGSLYEQYF. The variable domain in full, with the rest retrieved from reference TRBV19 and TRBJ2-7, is DGGITQSPKYLFRKEGQNVTLSCEQNLNHDAMYWYRQDPGQGLRLIYYSQIVNDFQKGDIAEGYSVSREKKESFPLTVTSAQKNPTAFYLCASSSRGRGTGSLYEQYFGPGTRLTVT.

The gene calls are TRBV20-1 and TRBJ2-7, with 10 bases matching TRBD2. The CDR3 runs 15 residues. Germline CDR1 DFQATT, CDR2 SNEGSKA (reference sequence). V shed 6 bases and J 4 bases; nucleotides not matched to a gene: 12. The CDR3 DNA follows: TGCAGTGCCCACTCTAGCGGGGGACTAAATTACGAGCAGTACTTC. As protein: CSAHSSGGLNYEQYF.

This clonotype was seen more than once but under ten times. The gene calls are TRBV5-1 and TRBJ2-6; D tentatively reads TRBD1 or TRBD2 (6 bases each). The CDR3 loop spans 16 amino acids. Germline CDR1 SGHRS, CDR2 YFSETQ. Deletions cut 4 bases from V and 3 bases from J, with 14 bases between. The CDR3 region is CASSLGGAGGANVLTF. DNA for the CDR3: TGCGCCAGCAGCCTGGGGGGCGCGGGTGGGGCCAACGTCCTGACTTTC.

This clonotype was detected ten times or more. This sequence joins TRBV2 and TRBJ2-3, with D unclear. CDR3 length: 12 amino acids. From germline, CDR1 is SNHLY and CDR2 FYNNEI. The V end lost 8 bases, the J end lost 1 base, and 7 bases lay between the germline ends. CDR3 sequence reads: CASLSRTDTQYF. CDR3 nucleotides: TGTGCCAGCCTCTCTCGCACAGATACGCAGTATTTT.

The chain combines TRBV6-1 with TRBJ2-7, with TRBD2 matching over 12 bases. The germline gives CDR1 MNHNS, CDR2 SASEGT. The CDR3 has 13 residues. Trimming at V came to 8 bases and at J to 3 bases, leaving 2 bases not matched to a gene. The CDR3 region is CASVLAGGYEQYF. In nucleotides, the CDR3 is TGTGCCAGCGTACTAGCGGGAGGCTACGAGCAGTACTTC.

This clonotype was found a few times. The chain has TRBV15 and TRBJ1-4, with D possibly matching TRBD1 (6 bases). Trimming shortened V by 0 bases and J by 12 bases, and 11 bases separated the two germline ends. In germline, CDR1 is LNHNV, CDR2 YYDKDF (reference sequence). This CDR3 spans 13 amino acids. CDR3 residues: CATSREPQGQLFF. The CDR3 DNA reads TGTGCCACCAGCAGAGAGCCTCAGGGGCAACTGTTTTTT.

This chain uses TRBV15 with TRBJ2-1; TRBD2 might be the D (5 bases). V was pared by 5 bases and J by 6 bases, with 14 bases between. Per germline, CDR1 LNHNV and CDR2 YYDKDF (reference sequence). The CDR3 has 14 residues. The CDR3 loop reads CATSFLGSFNEQFF. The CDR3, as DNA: TGTGCCACCAGCTTCCTTGGGAGCTTCAATGAGCAGTTCTTC.

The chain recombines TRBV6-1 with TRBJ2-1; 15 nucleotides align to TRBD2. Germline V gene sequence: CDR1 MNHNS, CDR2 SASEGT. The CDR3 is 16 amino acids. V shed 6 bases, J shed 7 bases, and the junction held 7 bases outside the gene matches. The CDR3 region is CASRRQGTSGRNEQFF. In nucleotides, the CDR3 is TGTGCCAGCAGGAGACAAGGGACTAGCGGGAGGAATGAGCAGTTCTTC.

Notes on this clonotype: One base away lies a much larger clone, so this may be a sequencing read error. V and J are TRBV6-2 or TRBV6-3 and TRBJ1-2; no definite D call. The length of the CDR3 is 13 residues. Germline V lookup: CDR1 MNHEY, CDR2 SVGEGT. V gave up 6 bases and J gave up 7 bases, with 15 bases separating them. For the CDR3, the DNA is TGTGCCAGCAGGGACGGGCAGACCGGTGGCTACACCTTC. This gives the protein CASRDGQTGGYTF.

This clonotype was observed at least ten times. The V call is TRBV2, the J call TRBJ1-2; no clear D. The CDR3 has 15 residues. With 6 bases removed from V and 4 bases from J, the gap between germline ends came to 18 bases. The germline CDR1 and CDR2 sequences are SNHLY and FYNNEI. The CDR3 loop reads CASRPGSVKGYGYTF. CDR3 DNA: TGTGCCAGCAGACCCGGGTCAGTAAAAGGCTATGGCTACACCTTC.

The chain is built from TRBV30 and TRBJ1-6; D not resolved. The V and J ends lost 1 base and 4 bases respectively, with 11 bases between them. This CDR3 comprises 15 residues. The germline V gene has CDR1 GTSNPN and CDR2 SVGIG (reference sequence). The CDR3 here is CAWSGVSAYNSPLHF. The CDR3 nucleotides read TGTGCCTGGAGTGGCGTGTCCGCTTATAATTCACCCCTCCACTTT.

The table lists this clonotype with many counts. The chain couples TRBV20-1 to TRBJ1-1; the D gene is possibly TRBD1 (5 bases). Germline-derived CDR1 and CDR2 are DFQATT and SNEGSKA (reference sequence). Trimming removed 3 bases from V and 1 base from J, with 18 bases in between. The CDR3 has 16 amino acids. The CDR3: CSARDRQRRGNTEAFF. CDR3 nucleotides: TGCAGTGCTAGGGACCGCCAAAGGAGGGGGAACACTGAAGCTTTCTTT.

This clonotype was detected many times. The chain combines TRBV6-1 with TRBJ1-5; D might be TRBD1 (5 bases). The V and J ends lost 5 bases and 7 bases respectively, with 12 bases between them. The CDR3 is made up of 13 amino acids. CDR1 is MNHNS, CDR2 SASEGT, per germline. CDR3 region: CASSLTVGQPQHF. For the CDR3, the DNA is TGTGCCAGCAGTTTGACAGTCGGGCAGCCCCAGCATTTT.

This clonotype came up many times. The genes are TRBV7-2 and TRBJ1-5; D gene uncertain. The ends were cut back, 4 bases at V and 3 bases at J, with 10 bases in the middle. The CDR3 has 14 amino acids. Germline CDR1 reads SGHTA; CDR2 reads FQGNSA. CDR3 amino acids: CASSSDGVNQPQHF. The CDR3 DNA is TGTGCCAGCAGCTCGGACGGGGTCAATCAGCCCCAGCATTTT.

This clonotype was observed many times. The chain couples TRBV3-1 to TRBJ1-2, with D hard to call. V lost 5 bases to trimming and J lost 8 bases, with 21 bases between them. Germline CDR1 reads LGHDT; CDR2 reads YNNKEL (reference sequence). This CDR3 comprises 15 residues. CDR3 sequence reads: CASSASQEGMRGYTF. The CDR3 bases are TGTGCCAGCAGCGCAAGTCAGGAAGGGATGAGGGGCTACACCTTC.

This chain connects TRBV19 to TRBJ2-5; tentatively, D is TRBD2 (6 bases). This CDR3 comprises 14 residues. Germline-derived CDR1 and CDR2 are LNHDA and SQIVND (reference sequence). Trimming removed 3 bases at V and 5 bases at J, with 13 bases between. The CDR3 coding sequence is TGTGCCAGTAGTATCTCGATAGCGGCGGAGACCCAGTACTTC. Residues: CASSISIAAETQYF.

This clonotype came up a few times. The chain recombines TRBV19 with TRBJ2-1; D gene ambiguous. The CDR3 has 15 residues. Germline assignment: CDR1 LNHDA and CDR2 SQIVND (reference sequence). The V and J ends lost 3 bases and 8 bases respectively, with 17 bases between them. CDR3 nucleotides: TGTGCCAGTAGTATCGCCCCCCTAGGAATCTATGAGCAGTTCTTC. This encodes CASSIAPLGIYEQFF. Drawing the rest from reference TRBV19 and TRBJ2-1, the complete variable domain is DGGITQSPKYLFRKEGQNVTLSCEQNLNHDAMYWYRQDPGQGLRLIYYSQIVNDFQKGDIAEGYSVSREKKESFPLTVTSAQKNPTAFYLCASSIAPLGIYEQFFGPGTRLTVL.

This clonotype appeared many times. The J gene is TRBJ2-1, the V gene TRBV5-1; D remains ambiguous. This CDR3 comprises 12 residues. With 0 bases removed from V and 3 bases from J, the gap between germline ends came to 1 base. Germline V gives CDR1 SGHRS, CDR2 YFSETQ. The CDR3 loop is CASSLDYNEQFF. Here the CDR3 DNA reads TGCGCCAGCAGCTTGGACTACAATGAGCAGTTCTTC.

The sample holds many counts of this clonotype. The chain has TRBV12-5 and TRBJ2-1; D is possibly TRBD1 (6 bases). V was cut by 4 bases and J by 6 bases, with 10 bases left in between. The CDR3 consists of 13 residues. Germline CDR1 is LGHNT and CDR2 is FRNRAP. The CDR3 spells CASGWETGNEQFF. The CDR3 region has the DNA TGTGCTAGTGGTTGGGAGACAGGCAATGAGCAGTTCTTC. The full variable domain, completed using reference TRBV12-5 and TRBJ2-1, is DARVTQTPRHKVTEMGQEVTMRCQPILGHNTVFWYRQTMMQGLELLAYFRNRAPLDDSGMPKDRFSAEMPDATLATLKIQPSEPRDSAVYFCASGWETGNEQFFGPGTRLTVL.